This passage covers 15 T cell receptor beta chains from one sample sequenced in a study of T-cell memory formation after mild COVID-19. TCRdb ran MiXCR on the 5' RACE reads and lists one entry per CDR3 protein. Among hundreds of thousands of distinct CDR3 sequences listed, about a sixth were seen once. Sequencing was performed on PBMCs or a T cell subset sorted from them (not recorded which). Receptors were obtained from a man aged 18 to 30 who had mild COVID-19 (a few samples of this study predate the infection). Cell type and time point are not known.

At least ten counts were recorded for this clonotype. The rearrangement links TRBV4-1 to TRBJ1-5, with D unresolved. Per germline, CDR1 MGHRA and CDR2 YSYEKL. The CDR3 totals 16 residues. The V end lost 1 base, the J end lost 7 bases, and 17 bases lay between the germline ends. CDR3 sequence reads: CASSQGAYRWEQPQHF. As DNA, the CDR3 is TGCGCCAGCAGCCAAGGAGCTTACCGTTGGGAGCAGCCCCAGCATTTT.

V and J are TRBV4-1 and TRBJ1-3, with TRBD1 matching over 11 bases. The CDR3 covers 15 residues. Germline V lookup: CDR1 MGHRA, CDR2 YSYEKL. Unmatched junction bases numbered 3, after V lost 4 bases and J lost 4 bases. Written as DNA, the CDR3 is TGCGCCAGCAGCCTGGACAGGGGGCCCGGAAACACCATATATTTT. Encoded protein: CASSLDRGPGNTIYF.

The rearrangement links TRBV7-7 to TRBJ2-1, with 12 nucleotides matching TRBD2. The CDR3 totals 14 residues. Germline V gene data show CDR1 as SSHAT and CDR2 as FNYEAQ (reference sequence). V was clipped by 5 bases and J by 14 bases; unmatched bases: 10. DNA of the CDR3: TGTGCCAGCAGCAATCGGACTAGCGGGGATATCAAGTTCTTC. It codes for CASSNRTSGDIKFF.

The chain links TRBV24-1 to TRBJ2-1; TRBD1 matches 7 bases. V lost 7 bases and J lost 9; bases outside the gene matches: 5. Germline assignment: CDR1 KGHDR and CDR2 SFDVKD. This CDR3 has 12 residues. CDR3 nucleotide sequence: TGTGCCACCAGCACAGGGGAAGTTGAGCAGTTCTTC. This codes for CATSTGEVEQFF.

In its sample, this clonotype was seen many times. This rearrangement joins TRBV4-3 to TRBJ2-4; D not certain. CDR3 length equals 16 residues. Germline V lookup: CDR1 LGHNA, CDR2 YSLEER. V lost 0 bases and J 3 bases, leaving 12 bases between the germline ends. CDR3 DNA sequence: TGCGCCAGCAGCCAAGATCCTGACGGTAGCAAAAACATTCAGTACTTC. Translated, it gives CASSQDPDGSKNIQYF.

V and J are TRBV20-1 and TRBJ1-1, with D possibly being TRBD1 (6 bases). The germline V gene has CDR1 DFQATT and CDR2 SNEGSKA (reference sequence). The CDR3 is made up of 13 amino acids. The germline V and J ends were trimmed by 6 bases and 2 bases, with 13 bases remaining between them. CDR3 in amino acids: CSARTDFNTEAFF. As DNA, the CDR3 is TGCAGTGCCCGGACAGACTTCAACACTGAAGCTTTCTTT.

The sample holds many counts of this clonotype. The rearrangement joins TRBV20-1 to TRBJ2-2, with a weak D call TRBD2 (5 bases). CDR3 size: 13 residues. The V and J ends lost 3 bases and 7 bases respectively, with 12 bases between them. Germline CDR1 DFQATT, CDR2 SNEGSKA (reference sequence). The CDR3 DNA reads TGCAGTGCTAGTGGGTCTGGACTCGGGGAGCTGTTTTTT. Protein product: CSASGSGLGELFF.

The chain recombines TRBV10-3 with TRBJ2-5, with no clear D. Trimming took 7 bases from V and 4 from J, leaving 13 bases between them. This CDR3 is 13 amino acids long. The germline gives CDR1 ENHRY, CDR2 SYGVKD. CDR3 nucleotide sequence: TGTGCCATCAAAGGGTCCAGGACAGAGACCCAGTACTTC. Amino acid sequence: CAIKGSRTETQYF.

This clonotype was observed a handful of times. The chain carries TRBV5-1 and TRBJ1-1; D might be TRBD1 (6 bases). CDR3 length: 14 residues. The V gene lost 0 bases and the J gene lost 11 bases, with 17 bases spanning the gap. Germline V gene data show CDR1 as SGHRS and CDR2 as YFSETQ. The CDR3 region has the DNA TGCGCCAGCAGCTTGGAATCGGCACAGGGTACGGCTTTCTTT. Translation gives CASSLESAQGTAFF.

The chain combines TRBV6-2 or TRBV6-3 with TRBJ1-1, with D hard to call. V gave up 0 bases and J gave up 8 bases, with 7 bases separating them. Per germline, CDR1 MNHEY and CDR2 SVGEGT. The CDR3 covers 12 residues. The DNA for the CDR3 is TGTGCCAGCAGTTACTCTTTAGGGGAAGCTTTCTTT. The encoded protein is CASSYSLGEAFF.

This clonotype came up a few times. The chain joins TRBV23-1 to TRBJ1-6, with no clear D. TRBV23-1 is treated as an ORF (open reading frame) with a function not yet certain. The CDR3 sequence is 14 residues long. Trimming took off 10 bases at V and 3 bases at J, with 13 bases between the two ends. The CDR3 coding sequence is TGCGCCATGCCGGGTGGAGACTATAATTCACCCCTCCACTTT. Residues: CAMPGGDYNSPLHF.

In nucleotides, the CDR3 is TGTGCCAGCAGTGGGTTGAGGATGTACGTC. This translates into CASSGLRMYV. The V call is TRBV2, the J call TRBJ2-7; unclear D gene. V was pared by 4 bases and J by 12 bases, with 10 bases between. Germline CDR1 SNHLY, CDR2 FYNNEI. This CDR3 region has 10 residues.

V and J are TRBV7-2 and TRBJ2-3; D tentatively reads TRBD1 or TRBD2 (5 bases each). The CDR3 loop spans 16 amino acids. The V and J ends lost 5 bases and 6 bases respectively, with 21 bases between them. The germline CDR1 and CDR2 sequences are SGHTA and FQGNSA. The CDR3 bases are TGTGCCAGCAGCCCTCAGGCTAGGAGTTGGGGGGATACGCAGTATTTT. Protein: CASSPQARSWGDTQYF.

This clonotype occurred once. This sequence joins TRBV7-9 and TRBJ2-4; tentatively, D is TRBD2 (5 bases). Trimming cost V 5 bases and J 0 bases, with 14 bases left between them. Germline assignment: CDR1 SEHNR and CDR2 FQNEAQ (reference sequence). This CDR3 contains 16 residues. The CDR3 DNA follows: TGTGCCAGCAGCCAACACAGCGGATTAGCCAAAAACATTCAGTACTTC. Translating gives CASSQHSGLAKNIQYF. Full variable domain (missing parts from reference TRBV7-9 and TRBJ2-4): DTGVSQNPRHKITKRGQNVTFRCDPISEHNRLYWYRQTLGQGPEFLTYFQNEAQLEKSRLLSDRFSAERPKGSFSTLEIQRTEQGDSAMYLCASSQHSGLAKNIQYFGAGTRLSVL.

This clonotype was seen a few times. The genes are TRBV4-2 and TRBJ2-1; 15 bases align to TRBD2. The trim removed 4 bases at V and 9 bases at J, leaving 4 bases unmatched. The CDR3 loop spans 15 amino acids. Germline V gene lookup returns CDR1 LGHNA and CDR2 YNFKEQ. CDR3 loop: CASSPGTSGGFEQFF. The CDR3 DNA reads TGTGCCAGCAGCCCAGGGACTAGCGGGGGGTTTGAGCAGTTCTTC.